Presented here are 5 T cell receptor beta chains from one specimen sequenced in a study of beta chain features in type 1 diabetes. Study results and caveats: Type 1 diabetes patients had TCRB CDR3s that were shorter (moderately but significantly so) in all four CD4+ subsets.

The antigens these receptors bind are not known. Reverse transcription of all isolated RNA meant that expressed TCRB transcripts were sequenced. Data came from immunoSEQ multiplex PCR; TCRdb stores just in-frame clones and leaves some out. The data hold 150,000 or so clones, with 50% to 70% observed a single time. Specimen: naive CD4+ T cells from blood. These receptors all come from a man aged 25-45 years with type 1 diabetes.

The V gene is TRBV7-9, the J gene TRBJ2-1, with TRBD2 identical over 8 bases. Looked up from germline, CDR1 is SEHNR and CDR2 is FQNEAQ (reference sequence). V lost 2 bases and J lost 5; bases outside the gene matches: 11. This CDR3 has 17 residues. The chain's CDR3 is CASSLTVVTSVHNEQFF. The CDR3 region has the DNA TGTGCCAGCAGCTTAACTGTGGTGACTAGCGTCCACAATGAGCAGTTCTTC.

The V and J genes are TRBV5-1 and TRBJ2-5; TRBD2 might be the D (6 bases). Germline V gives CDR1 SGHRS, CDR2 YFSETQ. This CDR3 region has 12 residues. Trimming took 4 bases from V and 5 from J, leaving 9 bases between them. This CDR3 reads CASSGGTETQYF. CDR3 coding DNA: TGCGCCAGCAGCGGAGGGACGGAGACCCAGTACTTC.

In DNA, the CDR3 is TGTGCCAGCAGTTACAAGAACTATGGCTACACCTTC. It codes for CASSYKNYGYTF. The chain carries TRBV6-6 and TRBJ1-2, with no clear D. CDR3 length equals 12 residues. V lost 2 bases to trimming and J lost 2 bases, with 3 bases between them. Per germline, CDR1 MNHNY and CDR2 SVGAGI (reference sequence).

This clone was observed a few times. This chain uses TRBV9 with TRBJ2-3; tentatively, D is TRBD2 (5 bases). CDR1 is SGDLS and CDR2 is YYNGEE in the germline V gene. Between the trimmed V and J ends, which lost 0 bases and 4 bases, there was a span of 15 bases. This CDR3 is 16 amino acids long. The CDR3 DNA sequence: TGTGCCAGCAGCGTAGGACCTAGCCGTTTCGCAGATACGCAGTATTTT. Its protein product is CASSVGPSRFADTQYF.

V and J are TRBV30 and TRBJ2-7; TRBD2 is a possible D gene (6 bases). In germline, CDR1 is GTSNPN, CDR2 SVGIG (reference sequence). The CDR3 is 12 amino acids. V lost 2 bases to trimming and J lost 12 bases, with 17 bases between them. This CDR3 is CAWSSAGPSRYF. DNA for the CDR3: TGTGCCTGGAGTTCCGCGGGACCTAGCAGGTACTTC.